These 2 T cell receptor beta chains were sequenced from one sample in a study of Tregs in tolerant kidney transplant recipients. The method was immunoSEQ multiplex PCR; TCRdb's version includes in-frame clones alone and lacks a portion of them. This sample has some 66,000 clones, with 80% to 95% found just once. The sample in question was CD8+ T cells from blood, obtained before the transplant. All receptors come from a human donor who received a combined kidney and bone marrow transplant.

The CDR3 sequence: CATEGGPGGYEQYF. DNA of the CDR3: TGTGCCACCGAGGGGGGGCCTGGTGGGTACGAGCAGTACTTC. The genes are TRBV10-3 and TRBJ2-7; perhaps TRBD2 as D (7 bases). Germline V lookup: CDR1 ENHRY, CDR2 SYGVKD. The CDR3 consists of 14 residues. Trimming removed 10 bases at V and 4 bases at J, with 20 bases between.

V gene TRBV6-1 combines with J gene TRBJ1-2, with 9 bases lining up with TRBD1. V gave up 5 bases and J gave up 6 bases; unmatched junction bases: 7. CDR3 length: 14 amino acids. Per the germline V gene, CDR1 is MNHNS and CDR2 is SASEGT. CDR3 sequence reads: CASSSTGQGDGYTF. CDR3 bases: TGTGCCAGCAGTTCTACGGGACAGGGAGATGGCTACACCTTC.